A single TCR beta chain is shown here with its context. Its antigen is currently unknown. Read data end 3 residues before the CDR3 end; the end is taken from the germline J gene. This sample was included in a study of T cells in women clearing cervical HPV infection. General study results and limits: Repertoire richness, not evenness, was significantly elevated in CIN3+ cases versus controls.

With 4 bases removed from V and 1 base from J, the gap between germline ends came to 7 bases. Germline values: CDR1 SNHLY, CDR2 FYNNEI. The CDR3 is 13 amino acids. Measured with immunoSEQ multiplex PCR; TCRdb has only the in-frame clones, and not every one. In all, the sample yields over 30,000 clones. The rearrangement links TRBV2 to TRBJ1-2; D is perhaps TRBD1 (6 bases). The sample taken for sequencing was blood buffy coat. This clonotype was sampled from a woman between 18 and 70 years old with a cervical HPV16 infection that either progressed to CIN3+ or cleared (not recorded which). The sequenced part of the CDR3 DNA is TGTGCCAGCAGTGGACAGGTTAACTATGGC. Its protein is CASSGQVNYG. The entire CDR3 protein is CASSGQVNYGYTF.